This T cell receptor beta chain was recovered during a study of PD-L1 blockade in urothelial cancer (dated by TCRdb to between 2016 and 2019). Regarding the complete study: Every patient began therapy in the mid-2010s and was given atezolizumab 1,200 mg intravenously every 3 weeks. About 90% of the roughly 29 patients were males with bladder-origin urothelial cancer, and 18 of 29 reported a prior smoking history. Patients had an ECOG performance status of 0 or 1 and had received between 0 and 3 prior chemotherapy regimens. Blood samples were analyzed at 3 weeks after treatment start (second dose) and at 6 weeks after treatment start. A median of approximately 140,000 T cells and tens of thousands of unique TCRs was obtained from blood samples, and a median clonality of around 0.08 was observed. The study, an exploratory multi-omic analysis, examined somatic, immune and clinical correlates of response to PD-L1 blockade with atezolizumab in urothelial cancer. Pretreatment tumor samples, along with matched peripheral blood serially collected before and after atezolizumab treatment, were subjected to TCR sequencing. Durable clinical benefit meant progression-free survival longer than 6 months, and TCR features were also tested against progression-free and overall survival. In the same patients who had TCR sequencing, pretreatment tumors also underwent whole exome sequencing and RNA sequencing. Durable clinical benefit was achieved by nine patients but not by the remaining 20. Pretreatment blood TCR-seq was available for twenty-nine patients, at least one posttreatment blood collection was obtained for some 25 patients, and tumor TCR-seq was available for some 25 patients. Results the study describes overall, beyond this receptor: Improved progression-free and overall survival was found to be associated with pretreatment peripheral blood TCR clonality below the median. Because of the small sample size (n of about 30) and the many exploratory analyses performed, the results are intended to be regarded as hypothesis-generating. Greater expansion of tumor-associated TCR clones in peripheral blood 3 weeks after the start of treatment was observed in patients with durable benefit (n ≈ 24, p = 0.022).

Comment on this clone: Its recognized antigen is unknown. Nothing much larger sits one base from this clone, and base qualities are not available.

A total of roughly 31 patients with locally advanced or metastatic urothelial carcinoma, treated at Memorial Sloan Kettering on a trial protocol, made up the cohort. Peripheral blood mononuclear cells were collected pretreatment and during treatment, at between 1 and 8 total time points per patient. The Qiagen DNeasy Blood extraction kit was used to purify genomic DNA from total PBMCs and from tumor samples. PBMCs were collected pretreatment and during treatment and were isolated and stored as previously described. The CDR1 and CDR2 encoded by the germline V gene are SGHTA and FQGTGA. The CDR3 contains 16 residues, cysteine and phenylalanine counted. Solely the CDR3 DNA is kept, with 48 bases framed from the first base. The junction shows trimming of 5 bases on V and 7 bases on J, and the gene matches do not reach 11 bases of it. To estimate absolute template abundance from read counts, synthetic TCR analog templates were spiked into each PCR. TCRbeta CDR3 regions were amplified from genomic DNA with bias-controlled V and J gene primers using the immunoSEQ assay. Sequencing of rearranged TCRbeta segments was performed at approximately 20X coverage. Per the original workflow: Sequencing errors were corrected by clustering, and CDR3s were annotated against IMGT so that V, D and J genes could be assigned. Out-of-frame and stop-codon sequences were excluded, and only productive TCRbeta rearrangements were used in downstream analyses. Clonality was computed as one minus Shannon entropy normalized by the log of the number of unique productive sequences. Fisher's exact test with Benjamini-Hochberg correction, using a cutoff of adjusted p below 0.01, was how clones that differed between time points or between blood and tumor were identified. TCRdb limited this immuneACCESS table to in-frame rearrangements with V and J called. A share of clones is missing; checked studies link under half to unresolved V genes, and the rest is unexplained. Clone size and V and J calls were adopted from that table, with D and trimming inferred from the DNA. This sample is represented by 85,000 to 90,000 clones; 90% of them were singletons. Roughly a tenth of the sample rests with the top ten.

Recombination connected TRBV7-3 to TRBJ2-1; TRBD1 fits 10 bases in the junction. The specimen was PBMCs, collected around atezolizumab (anti-PD-L1) treatment. The receptor's source is a man aged 55 to 69 with urothelial cancer. At the DNA level, the sequence is TGTGCCAGCAGCCAAGTGGGCGGACAGGGGGTGAATGAGCAGTTCTTC. This is translated as CASSQVGGQGVNEQFF.